A single sample is the source of the 27 T cell receptor beta chains below, sequenced in a study of T cell changes during pregnancy in multiple sclerosis. TCRdb keeps only in-frame clones here, not all; method: immunoSEQ multiplex PCR. The repertoire holds under 70,000 clones, with about nine tenths as singletons. Sequencing used peripheral blood, obtained in the third trimester of pregnancy. The receptor source for this set is a female donor in good health, enrolled as a control in a pregnancy study.

V and J are TRBV5-4 and TRBJ2-5; 7 bases align to TRBD2. With 2 bases clipped from V and 4 bases from J, the junction kept 5 bases outside the gene matches. CDR3 length: 14 amino acids. CDR1 and CDR2 from the germline V gene are SGHNT and YYREEE (reference sequence). The CDR3 spells CASSFAGDRETQYF. For the CDR3, the DNA is TGTGCCAGCAGCTTCGCGGGGGACCGAGAGACCCAGTACTTC.

This rearrangement joins TRBV13 to TRBJ1-1, with 7 bases matching TRBD1. CDR3 length: 12 amino acids. CDR1 and CDR2 (germline): PRHDT, FYEKMQ (reference sequence). The V and J ends lost 5 bases and 10 bases, in that order; junction bases with no gene match: 7. CDR3 bases: TGTGCCAGCAGCCTCGACAGGGTGGCAGCTTTCTTT. It codes for CASSLDRVAAFF. Looking up the rest from reference TRBV13 and TRBJ1-1 gives the full variable domain: AAGVIQSPRHLIKEKRETATLKCYPIPRHDTVYWYQQGPGQDPQFLISFYEKMQSDKGSIPDRFSAQQFSDYHSELNMSSLELGDSALYFCASSLDRVAAFFGQGTRLTVV.

The chain links TRBV15 to TRBJ1-5; 7 nucleotides align to TRBD1. This CDR3 is 12 amino acids long. The V segment lost 3 bases and the J segment 12 bases; nucleotides outside the gene matches: 5. Germline V gives CDR1 LNHNV, CDR2 YYDKDF (reference sequence). CDR3 sequence: CATSSQTGRQHF. CDR3 sequence (DNA): TGTGCCACCAGCAGTCAGACAGGGCGCCAGCATTTT. Based on the CDR3 plus reference TRBV15 and TRBJ1-5, the full variable domain is DAMVIQNPRYQVTQFGKPVTLSCSQTLNHNVMYWYQQKSSQAPKLLFHYYDKDFNNEADTPDNFQSRRPNTSFCFLDIRSPGLGDTAMYLCATSSQTGRQHFGDGTRLSIL.

This sequence joins TRBV19 and TRBJ2-2; the match to TRBD1 covers 10 bases. Trimming took 5 bases from V and 7 from J; bases not matched to a gene: 4. This CDR3 region has 14 residues. The V gene's germline CDR1 is LNHDA and CDR2 SQIVND (reference sequence). CDR3 sequence reads: CASSGTGVYGELFF. The CDR3 bases are TGTGCCAGTAGTGGGACAGGGGTCTACGGGGAGCTGTTTTTT.

This clone showed up just once. J is TRBJ2-1 and V is TRBV4-2; 12 bases fit TRBD2. This CDR3 is built from 18 residues. CDR1 is LGHNA and CDR2 is YNFKEQ in the germline V gene. J lost 10 bases, V lost 0 bases, and 13 bases had no gene match. For the CDR3, the DNA is TGTGCCAGCAGCCAAGATAGCCTAAGACTAGCGGGAGAGGGAGAGCAGTTCTTC. This codes for CASSQDSLRLAGEGEQFF.

The chain uses TRBV7-3 and TRBJ2-2, with 10 nucleotides matching TRBD2. In germline, CDR1 is SGHTA, CDR2 FQGTGA. V lost 5 bases, J lost 5 bases, and 5 bases stayed unmatched. The CDR3 extends over 15 amino acids. The CDR3 here is CASSSSGGGTGELFF. CDR3 DNA: TGTGCCAGCAGCAGCAGCGGGGGGGGTACCGGGGAGCTGTTTTTT.

The V gene is TRBV18, the J gene TRBJ2-7; D gene ambiguous. CDR1 is KGHSH, CDR2 LQKENI, per germline. The CDR3 runs to 14 residues. The germline V and J ends were trimmed by 3 bases and 1 base, with 10 bases remaining between them. The DNA of the CDR3 is TGTGCCAGCTCACCCCCTTGGGCGTCCTACGAGCAGTACTTC. Its protein product is CASSPPWASYEQYF.

This CDR3 is CASSLPFRLGNEQFF. The CDR3 DNA reads as TGTGCCAGCAGCTTACCCTTTCGGCTAGGCAATGAGCAGTTCTTC. The chain combines TRBV7-9 with TRBJ2-1; no clear D. Trimming removed 2 bases from V and 6 bases from J, with 14 bases in between. Germline CDR1 SEHNR, CDR2 FQNEAQ (reference sequence). The CDR3 is 15 amino acids.

The gene calls are TRBV30 and TRBJ2-2; 8 bases line up with TRBD2. The CDR3 sequence is 15 residues long. V gave up 5 bases and J gave up 4 bases; unmatched junction bases: 9. Looked up from germline, CDR1 is GTSNPN and CDR2 is SVGIG (reference sequence). Here the CDR3 reads CAWQGWRGVTGELFF. The CDR3 DNA reads TGTGCCTGGCAGGGTTGGCGGGGGGTCACCGGGGAGCTGTTTTTT.

CDR3 protein: CASSLYLAGVGNTGELFF. For the CDR3, the DNA is TGTGCCAGCAGTTTGTATCTAGCGGGAGTTGGGAACACCGGGGAGCTGTTTTTT. V usage is TRBV28 and J usage is TRBJ2-2, with 10 nucleotides matching TRBD2. Germline CDR1 and CDR2: MDHEN and SYDVKM. Trimming removed 3 bases from V and 1 base from J; junction bases left unmatched: 8. This CDR3 spans 18 amino acids.

V is TRBV30 and J is TRBJ2-1; 11 bases are a match to TRBD2. Germline V gene data show CDR1 as GTSNPN and CDR2 as SVGIG (reference sequence). The ends lost 0 bases at V and 6 bases at J; junction bases unmatched: 4. This CDR3 spans 15 amino acids. The CDR3 bases are TGTGCCTGGAGTGTAAGTAGCGGGGGGGCCAATGAGCAGTTCTTC. Protein sequence: CAWSVSSGGANEQFF.

The chain carries TRBV6-1 and TRBJ2-1, with 10 bases matching TRBD2. Trimming removed 1 base from V and 7 bases from J; junction bases left unmatched: 4. The germline V gene encodes CDR1 MNHNS and CDR2 SASEGT. This CDR3 is 15 amino acids long. The CDR3 protein is CASSEGTSGSNEQFF. For the CDR3, the DNA is TGTGCCAGCAGTGAAGGGACTAGCGGATCTAATGAGCAGTTCTTC.

The chain is built from TRBV6-4 and TRBJ2-1; a weak D match, TRBD2 (5 bases). The germline V and J ends were trimmed by 7 bases and 4 bases, with 14 bases remaining between them. The CDR3 consists of 14 residues. Germline-derived CDR1 and CDR2 are MRHNA and SNTAGT. The CDR3 here is CASKEESSYNEQFF. In nucleotides, the CDR3 is TGTGCCAGCAAGGAGGAGAGCTCTTACAATGAGCAGTTCTTC.

The chain carries TRBV7-8 and TRBJ1-2, with D maybe TRBD1 (5 bases). Trimming pared 7 bases from V and 3 bases from J, leaving 15 bases between. CDR1 is SGHVS and CDR2 is FQNEAQ in the germline V gene. The CDR3 consists of 14 residues. The CDR3 DNA follows: TGTGCCAGCACCCTAGACGGGACTTACTATGGCTACACCTTC. It specifies CASTLDGTYYGYTF.

V gene TRBV19 combines with J gene TRBJ2-7; 8 positions match TRBD1. Per germline, CDR1 LNHDA and CDR2 SQIVND (reference sequence). The ends lost 6 bases at V and 5 bases at J; junction bases unmatched: 12. The CDR3 runs to 15 residues. CDR3: CASRSSGQATDEQYF. The CDR3 region has the DNA TGTGCCAGTAGGTCTTCGGGACAGGCCACTGACGAGCAGTACTTC. Drawing the rest from reference TRBV19 and TRBJ2-7, the complete variable domain is DGGITQSPKYLFRKEGQNVTLSCEQNLNHDAMYWYRQDPGQGLRLIYYSQIVNDFQKGDIAEGYSVSREKKESFPLTVTSAQKNPTAFYLCASRSSGQATDEQYFGPGTRLTVT.

This clone was found once. The V call is TRBV6-5, the J call TRBJ2-7, with 13 bases that match TRBD2. Germline lookup yields CDR1 MNHEY and CDR2 SVGAGI. The J segment lost 3 bases and the V segment lost 6 bases, leaving 2 bases of the junction unmatched. CDR3 size: 14 residues. DNA for the CDR3: TGTGCCAGCAGGGGACTAGCGGGGAACTACGAGCAGTACTTC. Its translation: CASRGLAGNYEQYF.

This clone was seen more than once but under ten times. The chain combines TRBV6-1 with TRBJ1-1; no firm D call. The CDR3 has 15 residues. V lost 6 bases, J lost 0 bases, and 14 bases lay in between. Germline V CDR1 and CDR2: MNHNS, SASEGT. The CDR3 spells CASSPDMIMNTEAFF. The DNA for the CDR3 is TGTGCCAGCAGCCCCGACATGATCATGAACACTGAAGCTTTCTTT.

Only one count was recorded for this clone. The chain employs TRBV5-6 and TRBJ2-7; 9 positions match TRBD1. The trim removed 1 base at V and 5 bases at J, leaving 7 bases unmatched. Germline V lookup: CDR1 SGHDT, CDR2 YYEEEE. CDR3 length: 15 residues. CDR3 protein: CASSLSGTGKHEQYF. CDR3 DNA sequence: TGTGCCAGCAGCTTGTCCGGGACAGGGAAGCACGAGCAGTACTTC.

The V call is TRBV11-2, the J call TRBJ1-4; no reliable D call. Trimming cost V 5 bases and J 5 bases, with 9 bases left between them. The CDR3 consists of 13 residues. Germline V CDR1 and CDR2: SGHAT, FQNNGV. CDR3 sequence: CASSRKQNEKLFF. The CDR3, as DNA: TGTGCCAGCAGCCGGAAACAGAATGAAAAACTGTTTTTT.

This clone was seen only once. The gene calls are TRBV19 and TRBJ1-1; D unresolved. V was trimmed by 1 base and J by 6 bases, leaving 9 bases between them. The CDR3 is made up of 13 amino acids. Germline CDR1 is LNHDA and CDR2 is SQIVND (reference sequence). The CDR3, as DNA: TGTGCCAGTAGTATAGTGGGAGGTTCTGAAGCTTTCTTT. It is translated as CASSIVGGSEAFF. Variable domain in full (rest from reference TRBV19 and TRBJ1-1): DGGITQSPKYLFRKEGQNVTLSCEQNLNHDAMYWYRQDPGQGLRLIYYSQIVNDFQKGDIAEGYSVSREKKESFPLTVTSAQKNPTAFYLCASSIVGGSEAFFGQGTRLTVV.

The rearrangement uses TRBV4-1 and TRBJ2-5; 8 bases match TRBD2. The germline gives CDR1 MGHRA, CDR2 YSYEKL. The CDR3 has 15 amino acids. The V gene end was trimmed by 4 bases and the J gene end by 0 bases; junction bases not matched to a gene: 4. CDR3 nucleotide sequence: TGCGCCAGCAGCCCACTAGCGGACAACCAAGAGACCCAGTACTTC. Protein sequence: CASSPLADNQETQYF.

The V gene is TRBV5-1, the J gene TRBJ2-7; 14 bases line up with TRBD2. The CDR3 covers 17 residues. Trimming cost V 1 base and J 4 bases; bases outside gene matches: 7. Germline V gives CDR1 SGHRS, CDR2 YFSETQ. The CDR3 nucleotides read TGCGCCAGCAGCTTGCGAGCCGGGACTAGCGGGAGTTACGAGCAGTACTTC. It is translated as CASSLRAGTSGSYEQYF.

Remarks on this clone: Additional DNA sequences in this sample encode the identical CDR3. This sequence joins TRBV19 and TRBJ2-1, with a weak D call TRBD1 (5 bases). The CDR3 is made up of 13 amino acids. Between the trimmed V and J ends, which lost 3 bases and 7 bases, there was a span of 10 bases. CDR1 LNHDA and CDR2 SQIVND come from the germline V gene (reference sequence). CDR3 nucleotide sequence: TGTGCCAGTAGTATCGCAGGGTGGAATGAGCAGTTCTTC. Translation: CASSIAGWNEQFF.

This clone was picked up one time. V gene TRBV6-1 combines with J gene TRBJ1-2, with D maybe TRBD1 (6 bases). This CDR3 comprises 14 residues. Trimming left V 8 bases short and J 3 bases short, with 16 bases between. Germline values: CDR1 MNHNS, CDR2 SASEGT. The CDR3 reads CASAQGYDYYGYTF. CDR3 nucleotide sequence: TGTGCCAGCGCGCAGGGGTACGATTACTATGGCTACACCTTC.

The CDR3 loop reads CASRGAMNTEAFF. The DNA of the CDR3 is TGTGCCAGCAGGGGGGCTATGAACACTGAAGCTTTCTTT. J is TRBJ1-1 and V is TRBV2; a possible D gene is TRBD1 (6 bases). The CDR3 is 13 residues long. The germline V and J ends were trimmed by 6 bases and 0 bases, with 8 bases remaining between them. Germline CDR1 SNHLY, CDR2 FYNNEI.

On this clone itself: The junction departs from the called germline gene at one end, perhaps through a read error. This chain uses TRBV7-7 with TRBJ2-1; the match to TRBD2 covers 9 bases. Per the germline V gene, CDR1 is SSHAT and CDR2 is FNYEAQ (reference sequence). This CDR3 has 18 residues. CDR3 sequence (DNA): TGTGCTAGCAGCTTAGCGCTCGGTAGCGGGAGCTCCTACAATGAGCAGTTCTTC. Translation: CASSLALGSGSSYNEQFF.

A note on this clone: One junction end disagrees with the germline gene, perhaps due to a read error. V gene TRBV7-8 combines with J gene TRBJ2-7; D is perhaps TRBD2 (5 bases). CDR1 and CDR2 from the germline V gene are SGHVS and FQNEAQ. The CDR3 loop spans 12 amino acids. The DNA of the CDR3 is TGTGCCAGCAGCTTAAAACTAGTCGTTACGGACTTC. Translating it yields CASSLKLVVTDF.